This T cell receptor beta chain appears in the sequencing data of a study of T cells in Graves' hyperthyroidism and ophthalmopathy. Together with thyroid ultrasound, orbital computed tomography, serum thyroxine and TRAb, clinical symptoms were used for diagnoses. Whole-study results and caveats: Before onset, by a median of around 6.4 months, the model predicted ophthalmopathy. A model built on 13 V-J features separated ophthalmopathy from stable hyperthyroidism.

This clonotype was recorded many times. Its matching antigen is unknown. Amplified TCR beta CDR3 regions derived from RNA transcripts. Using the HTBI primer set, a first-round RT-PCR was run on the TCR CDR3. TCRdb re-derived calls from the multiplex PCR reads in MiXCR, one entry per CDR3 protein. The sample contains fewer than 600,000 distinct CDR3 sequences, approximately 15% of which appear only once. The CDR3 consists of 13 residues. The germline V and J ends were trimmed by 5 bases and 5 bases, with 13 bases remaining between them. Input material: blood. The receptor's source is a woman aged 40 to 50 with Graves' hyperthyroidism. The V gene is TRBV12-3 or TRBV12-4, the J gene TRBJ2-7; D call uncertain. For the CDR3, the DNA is TGTGCCAGCAGTAGCAGGTATGAGAACGAGCAGTACTTC. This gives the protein CASSSRYENEQYF.